This TCR beta chain stems from a study of early T cells in non-severe SARS-CoV-2 infection. TCRdb re-analysed the 5' RACE reads in MiXCR, keeping a single row per CDR3 protein. Counted here are some 55,000 distinct CDR3 sequences, 10% to 15% occurring once; the ten biggest clones make up 2.5% to 3.5%. This clonotype was observed at least ten times. The source material was whole blood. The receptor was derived from an adult who was a healthcare worker with PCR-confirmed SARS-CoV-2 infection or an uninfected control (not recorded which).

CDR3 loop: CASSPGSANTIYF. CDR3 DNA: TGTGCCAGCTCACCAGGGAGCGCAAACACCATATATTTT. The J gene is TRBJ1-3, the V gene TRBV18, with D unresolved. The CDR3 loop spans 13 amino acids. CDR1 KGHSH and CDR2 LQKENI come from the germline V gene. The ends were cut back, 2 bases at V and 6 bases at J, with 8 bases in the middle. The whole variable domain, remainder taken from reference TRBV18 and TRBJ1-3, is NAGVMQNPRHLVRRRGQEARLRCSPMKGHSHVYWYRQLPEEGLKFMVYLQKENIIDESGMPKERFSAEFPKEGPSILRIQQVVRGDSAAYFCASSPGSANTIYFGEGSWLTVV.